This is a list of T cell receptor beta chains from one sample in a study of blood T cell repertoires in COVID-19. Produced via immunoSEQ multiplex PCR; TCRdb's table is partial and in-frame only. The data contain 120,000 or so clones, about two thirds of them seen just once; the ten biggest clones take up more than 0.8%. The sequenced sample was peripheral blood. These receptors were collected from a human donor with acute or convalescent COVID-19. The donor label of this sample is uncertain. Both conserved end residues are part of each CDR3. D genes are given only for firm matches. Clone size is not always given. Where it is, it says once, few, many or a class for expanded clones.

DNA: TGCAGTGCTAGTTGTACAGGGACTAACTATGGCTACACCTTC
CDR3: CSASCTGTNYGYTF
D: .
size: .
V: TRBV20-1
J: TRBJ1-2

DNA: TGTGCCAGCAGCGTCGGGGTGTATCGCTACACCTTC
CDR3: CASSVGVYRYTF
D: .
size: .
V: TRBV5-6
J: TRBJ1-2

DNA: TGTGCCAGCAGTTTGGACAGGGGCCTCTATGGCTACACCTTC
CDR3: CASSLDRGLYGYTF
D: TRBD1
size: .
V: TRBV5-5
J: TRBJ1-2

DNA: TGTGCCAGCAGAGACCGGACAGGTTCGAATGAGCAGTTCTTC
CDR3: CASRDRTGSNEQFF
D: TRBD1
size: few
V: TRBV2
J: TRBJ2-1

DNA: TGTGCCAGCAGCCCGGGACAGGGGGCAGGGGCTAATGAAAAACTGTTTTTT
CDR3: CASSPGQGAGANEKLFF
D: TRBD1
size: .
V: TRBV7-9
J: TRBJ1-4

DNA: TGTGCCTGGAGTATTAGTGGGGCGGACTATGGCTACACCTTC
CDR3: CAWSISGADYGYTF
D: .
size: once
V: TRBV30
J: TRBJ1-2

DNA: TGTGCCATCAGTGAGGGACAGCTACAAGAGACCCAGTACTTC
CDR3: CAISEGQLQETQYF
D: .
size: .
V: TRBV10-3
J: TRBJ2-5

DNA: TGTGCCATCAGTGATACACGGGACAGGGGGTGGGACACTGAAGCTTTCTTT
CDR3: CAISDTRDRGWDTEAFF
D: TRBD1
size: .
V: TRBV10-3
J: TRBJ1-1

DNA: TGTGCCTGGAGTGTACGGGGGGCTCGCTCTGGAAACACCATATATTTT
CDR3: CAWSVRGARSGNTIYF
D: .
size: .
V: TRBV30
J: TRBJ1-3

DNA: TGTGCCAGCAGCCCCCCGGGGGAGCGGGTCACAGATACGCAGTATTTT
CDR3: CASSPPGERVTDTQYF
D: .
size: .
V: TRBV6-6
J: TRBJ2-3

DNA: TGTGCCAGTAGTATGGGGGCGGGCACCTACAATGAGCAGTTCTTC
CDR3: CASSMGAGTYNEQFF
D: .
size: .
V: TRBV19
J: TRBJ2-1

DNA: TGTGCAAGTCGCTTAGCAGGGAGCTCTGGAAACACCATATATTTT
CDR3: CASRLAGSSGNTIYF
D: .
size: few
V: TRBV12-2
J: TRBJ1-3

DNA: TGCAGCCCCTGGGGCAGGGCCCTTCCAAATCAGCCCCAGCATTTT
CDR3: CSPWGRALPNQPQHF
D: .
size: .
V: TRBV29-1
J: TRBJ1-5

DNA: TGTGCCAGCAGCTTGAACGGACAGGGGGCGAGGGAGCCCCAGCATTTT
CDR3: CASSLNGQGAREPQHF
D: TRBD1
size: .
V: TRBV7-9
J: TRBJ1-5

DNA: TGTGCCTGGAGTTACAGTAATTCACCCCTCCACTTT
CDR3: CAWSYSNSPLHF
D: .
size: .
V: TRBV30
J: TRBJ1-6

DNA: TGTGCCAGCAGCCTCACGGGGTACACTGAAGCTTTCTTT
CDR3: CASSLTGYTEAFF
D: .
size: .
V: TRBV12-3/TRBV12-4
J: TRBJ1-1

DNA: TGTGCCAGCAGCCAAGGACAGGGTCAAAGCGGCTACACCTTC
CDR3: CASSQGQGQSGYTF
D: TRBD1
size: .
V: TRBV7-9
J: TRBJ1-2

DNA: TGCGCCAGCAGCTTGGTTGGGGGCAAGTGGGAAGCTTTCTTT
CDR3: CASSLVGGKWEAFF
D: .
size: .
V: TRBV5-1
J: TRBJ1-1

DNA: TGTGCCAGCTCACCTACAGGGGGCGTAGATGGCTACACCTTC
CDR3: CASSPTGGVDGYTF
D: TRBD1
size: .
V: TRBV18
J: TRBJ1-2

DNA: TGTGCCACTGGGGAGATGAAGGTCACTGAAGCTTTCTTT
CDR3: CATGEMKVTEAFF
D: .
size: .
V: TRBV10-3
J: TRBJ1-1

DNA: TGTGCCAGCAGCTTGGGGCAGAGCACTGAAGCTTTCTTT
CDR3: CASSLGQSTEAFF
D: .
size: .
V: TRBV11-2
J: TRBJ1-1

DNA: TGTGCCAGCCAGACAGGGGGCGAAGAGACCCAGTACTTC
CDR3: CASQTGGEETQYF
D: TRBD1
size: once
V: TRBV2
J: TRBJ2-5

DNA: TGTGCCAGCAGTTCTAACGCCGTTGCCTCGAACACTGAAGCTTTCTTT
CDR3: CASSSNAVASNTEAFF
D: .
size: few
V: TRBV6-5
J: TRBJ1-1

DNA: TGTGCCAGCAGCTTCGGACCGGGACAGGCACCCTCTGGAAACACCATATATTTT
CDR3: CASSFGPGQAPSGNTIYF
D: TRBD1
size: .
V: TRBV13
J: TRBJ1-3

DNA: TGTGCCAGCAGATCGGGACCGGGGGGGACCGGGGAGCTGTTTTTT
CDR3: CASRSGPGGTGELFF
D: TRBD2
size: few
V: TRBV6-5
J: TRBJ2-2

DNA: TGTGCCAGTAGTATAGGACTGTACTTCAATTCACCCCTCCACTTT
CDR3: CASSIGLYFNSPLHF
D: .
size: .
V: TRBV19
J: TRBJ1-6

DNA: TGTGCCAGCAGCTCCCGGGACAGGATCGGATACGCTGAAGCTTTCTTT
CDR3: CASSSRDRIGYAEAFF
D: TRBD1
size: .
V: TRBV11-2
J: TRBJ1-1

DNA: TGTGCCAGCTCACCCATGTCGGGAACTGAAGCTTTCTTT
CDR3: CASSPMSGTEAFF
D: .
size: .
V: TRBV18
J: TRBJ1-1

DNA: TGTGCCAGCAGGGGGCAGTTGGTACCCCTCCACTTT
CDR3: CASRGQLVPLHF
D: .
size: .
V: TRBV28
J: TRBJ1-6

DNA: TGTGCCAGCAGTCGGGACAGGGTAGATTCACCCCTCCACTTT
CDR3: CASSRDRVDSPLHF
D: TRBD1
size: .
V: TRBV6-5
J: TRBJ1-6